Each of the 27 T cell receptor beta chains below was sequenced from the same sample in a study. MiXCR was run by TCRdb on the 5' RACE reads, yielding one entry per CDR3 protein. This table holds about 55,000 distinct CDR3 sequences, 17% found once. Sequenced input: naive CD4+ T cells sorted from blood. Noted subset: naive CD4+ T cells, CD4+CD45RA+CD25-. The source is a female donor with breast cancer.

This clonotype was counted only a few times. The J gene is TRBJ2-7, the V gene TRBV12-3 or TRBV12-4; D is perhaps TRBD1 or TRBD2 (6 bases each). The CDR3 runs 14 residues. V lost 9 bases, J lost 2 bases, and 17 bases lay in between. The CDR3, as DNA: TGTGCCAGTAGTCGTGGGGGGCTGACCTACGAGCAGTACTTC. Translation gives CASSRGGLTYEQYF.

This clonotype was seen a handful of times. V usage is TRBV7-2 and J usage is TRBJ1-5; 7 positions agree with TRBD1. This CDR3 is 15 amino acids long. Per the germline V gene, CDR1 is SGHTA and CDR2 is FQGNSA. V lost 2 bases to trimming and J lost 0 bases; unmatched junction nucleotides: 1. Written as DNA, the CDR3 is TGTGCCAGCAGCTTAACAGGGGTTAGCAATCAGCCCCAGCATTTT. This sequence encodes CASSLTGVSNQPQHF.

This rearrangement joins TRBV30 to TRBJ2-7, with D unresolved. The CDR3 extends over 13 amino acids. Germline-derived CDR1 and CDR2 are GTSNPN and SVGIG (reference sequence). Trimming removed 1 base from V and 3 bases from J, with 10 bases in between. The CDR3 sequence: CAWSEVENYEQYF. CDR3 DNA sequence: TGTGCCTGGAGTGAAGTCGAAAACTACGAGCAGTACTTC. Full variable domain (rest looked up from reference TRBV30 and TRBJ2-7): SQTIHQWPATLVQPVGSPLSLECTVEGTSNPNLYWYRQAAGRGLQLLFYSVGIGQISSEVPQNLSASRPQDRQFILSSKKLLLSDSGFYLCAWSEVENYEQYFGPGTRLTVT.

Concerning this clonotype: A much larger clone sits a single nucleotide away, making a read error possible. CDR3 bases: TGCGCCAGCAGCATAGGCATGAACACTGAAGCTTTCTTT. Protein: CASSIGMNTEAFF. The chain recombines TRBV5-1 with TRBJ1-1; D ambiguous. V gave up 4 bases and J gave up 0 bases, with 7 bases separating them. CDR1 SGHRS and CDR2 YFSETQ come from the germline V gene. The CDR3 sequence is 13 residues long.

This clonotype was counted a few times. This chain links TRBV5-1 with TRBJ2-7, with D possibly TRBD2 on 6 matching bases. The germline V gene has CDR1 SGHRS and CDR2 YFSETQ. Trimming pared 0 bases from V and 6 bases from J, leaving 16 bases between. The CDR3 runs to 15 residues. CDR3 sequence (DNA): TGCGCCAGCAGCTTGGACGGGAGAAACGTGCGCGAGCAGTACTTC. This sequence encodes CASSLDGRNVREQYF.

The gene calls are TRBV5-1 and TRBJ1-2; a possible D gene is TRBD1 (6 bases). Trimming shortened V by 2 bases and J by 2 bases, and 10 bases separated the two germline ends. This CDR3 comprises 14 residues. CDR1 is SGHRS, CDR2 YFSETQ, per germline. CDR3 residues: CASSLPTGNYGYTF. CDR3 nucleotides: TGCGCCAGCAGCTTACCTACAGGGAACTATGGCTACACCTTC.

In its sample, this clonotype was seen many times. The genes are TRBV7-9 and TRBJ1-2; TRBD1 aligns across 8 bases. The V gene end was trimmed by 2 bases and the J gene end by 3 bases; junction bases not matched to a gene: 2. The CDR3 runs to 14 residues. Germline V gene data show CDR1 as SEHNR and CDR2 as FQNEAQ (reference sequence). The CDR3 DNA reads TGTGCCAGCAGCTTACTACAGGGGGACTATGGCTACACCTTC. This encodes CASSLLQGDYGYTF.

The genes are TRBV7-9 and TRBJ2-3; 11 bases are a match to TRBD1. V shed 3 bases, J shed 4 bases, and the junction held 3 bases outside the gene matches. Germline V gives CDR1 SEHNR, CDR2 FQNEAQ (reference sequence). CDR3 size: 15 residues. This chain's CDR3 is CASSFWTGGSDTQYF. The CDR3 nucleotides read TGTGCCAGCAGCTTCTGGACAGGGGGCTCAGATACGCAGTATTTT.

This clonotype has more than one count but fewer than ten. The rearrangement joins TRBV5-1 to TRBJ2-2, with a tentative D call TRBD1 (6 bases). The germline V gene has CDR1 SGHRS and CDR2 YFSETQ. CDR3 length: 14 residues. Trimming left V 6 bases short and J 5 bases short, with 14 bases between. The CDR3 DNA reads TGCGCCAGCACTCTCTGGACAGCAACCGGGGAGCTGTTTTTT. Amino acids: CASTLWTATGELFF.

V gene TRBV5-1 combines with J gene TRBJ2-2; D is undetermined. The CDR3 sequence is 13 residues long. V was shortened by 5 bases and J by 3 bases, with 8 bases between the two germline ends. CDR1 is SGHRS and CDR2 is YFSETQ in the germline V gene. This CDR3 reads CASREDYTGELFF. The CDR3 DNA reads TGCGCCAGCAGGGAAGATTACACCGGGGAGCTGTTTTTT.

This chain uses TRBV9 with TRBJ2-3; 7 positions agree with TRBD2. With 4 bases clipped from V and 2 bases from J, the junction kept 10 bases outside the gene matches. Germline-derived CDR1 and CDR2 are SGDLS and YYNGEE. The CDR3 extends over 16 amino acids. The CDR3 region is CASSPAASGDTDTQYF. The CDR3 coding sequence is TGTGCCAGCAGCCCAGCGGCTAGCGGAGACACAGATACGCAGTATTTT.

Comments on this clonotype: The junction departs from germline at one end; a sequencing error may be responsible. The chain carries TRBV5-1 and TRBJ2-5; D is possibly TRBD1 (6 bases). The V gene's germline CDR1 is SGHRS and CDR2 YFSETQ. This CDR3 contains 14 residues. The CDR3 DNA reads as TGCGCCAACAGCCCCGGGACACTGACGGAGACCCAGTACTTC. It translates to CANSPGTLTETQYF.

In this sample, this clonotype turned up many times. The chain employs TRBV7-9 and TRBJ2-5; 7 bases fit TRBD2. Germline-derived CDR1 and CDR2 are SEHNR and FQNEAQ (reference sequence). The CDR3 length is 15 residues. V was pared by 1 base and J by 5 bases, with 7 bases of the junction left unmatched. CDR3 bases: TGTGCCAGCAGCTTAGTCTCTACTAGCGCGGAGACCCAGTACTTC. This codes for CASSLVSTSAETQYF.

The chain is built from TRBV6-1 and TRBJ1-5, with TRBD1 matching 8 bases. CDR3 length: 18 residues. The germline V gene encodes CDR1 MNHNS and CDR2 SASEGT. V lost 1 base and J lost 1; bases outside the gene matches: 9. CDR3 coding DNA: TGTGCCAGCAGTGAAGGGGCAGGGGGCCGGAGAAGCAATCAGCCCCAGCATTTT. Its protein product is CASSEGAGGRRSNQPQHF.

The chain joins TRBV2 to TRBJ1-2; weak D call: TRBD1 (5 bases). V was cut by 4 bases and J by 4 bases, with 13 bases left in between. The CDR3 totals 14 residues. The germline CDR1 and CDR2 sequences are SNHLY and FYNNEI. The CDR3 spells CASSAQGPSYGYTF. In DNA, the CDR3 is TGTGCCAGCAGTGCCCAGGGCCCTAGCTATGGCTACACCTTC.

This clonotype was counted only a few times. The J gene is TRBJ2-7, the V gene TRBV11-1, with 10 bases aligning to TRBD2. Germline V gene sequence: CDR1 SGHAT, CDR2 FQDESV (reference sequence). The V and J ends lost 4 bases and 2 bases, in that order; junction bases with no gene match: 5. CDR3 length: 15 residues. The CDR3 protein is CASSSLAGPTYEQYF. The DNA for the CDR3 is TGTGCCAGCAGCTCACTAGCGGGGCCGACCTACGAGCAGTACTTC.

This clonotype was observed a few times. V is TRBV10-2 and J is TRBJ2-7, with D hard to call. V shed 0 bases and J shed 7 bases, with 7 bases lying between them. Germline assignment: CDR1 WSHSY and CDR2 SAAADI. This CDR3 spans 12 amino acids. CDR3 loop: CASSESRIEQYF. The CDR3 region has the DNA TGCGCCAGCAGTGAGTCGAGAATAGAGCAGTACTTC.

This clonotype was seen only a few times. The gene calls are TRBV12-3 or TRBV12-4 and TRBJ2-1; 7 nucleotides agree with TRBD1. V lost 3 bases to trimming and J lost 5 bases; unmatched junction nucleotides: 7. CDR3 length: 15 residues. The CDR3 here is CASSFRTGTDNEQFF. For the CDR3, the DNA is TGTGCCAGCAGTTTTAGGACAGGCACCGACAATGAGCAGTTCTTC.

This clonotype was picked up many times. The chain recombines TRBV20-1 with TRBJ2-6; weak D call: TRBD1 (5 bases). Per the germline V gene, CDR1 is DFQATT and CDR2 is SNEGSKA (reference sequence). V lost 1 base and J lost 1, with 5 bases in between. The CDR3 runs to 14 residues. CDR3 region: CSARGQSGANVLTF. The CDR3 region has the DNA TGCAGTGCTAGAGGACAGTCTGGGGCCAACGTCCTGACTTTC.

The rearrangement joins TRBV29-1 to TRBJ1-1, with D uncertain. This CDR3 region has 16 residues. Trimming cost V 0 bases and J 2 bases, with 16 bases left between them. Germline CDR1 and CDR2: SQVTM and ANQGSEA. CDR3 nucleotide sequence: TGCAGCGTTGAAGATTTCAAGGCGGACCATAACACTGAAGCTTTCTTT. This gives the protein CSVEDFKADHNTEAFF.

This clonotype was picked up many times. The chain has TRBV20-1 and TRBJ2-1; the match to TRBD2 covers 10 bases. CDR1 is DFQATT and CDR2 is SNEGSKA in the germline V gene (reference sequence). This CDR3 is 14 amino acids long. After removal of 4 bases from V and 5 bases from J, the junction contained 5 bases not matched to a gene. For the CDR3, the DNA is TGCAGTGCTATTACACTAGCGGGAAACAATGAGCAGTTCTTC. This sequence encodes CSAITLAGNNEQFF.

This clonotype appeared a few times. The CDR3 sequence is CASRPGQSFYGYTF. CDR3 DNA sequence: TGTGCCAGCAGGCCCGGACAGAGCTTCTATGGCTACACCTTC. The rearrangement uses TRBV12-3 or TRBV12-4 and TRBJ1-2; the D gene is possibly TRBD1 (6 bases). This CDR3 contains 14 residues. With 6 bases removed from V and 4 bases from J, the gap between germline ends came to 15 bases.

This chain joins TRBV20-1 and TRBJ2-7, with TRBD2 as a possible D gene (6 bases). This CDR3 region has 12 residues. V lost 4 bases, J lost 6 bases, and 13 bases lay in between. CDR1 DFQATT and CDR2 SNEGSKA come from the germline V gene (reference sequence). CDR3 DNA: TGCAGTGCTATCGCGGGGTCTATCGAGCAGTACTTC. Its translation is CSAIAGSIEQYF.

This clonotype showed up just a few times. In DNA form, the CDR3 reads TGCGCCAGCAGCCATCAGTACTCTGGGGCCAACGTCCTGACTTTC. Amino acids: CASSHQYSGANVLTF. The chain links TRBV4-1 to TRBJ2-6; D is unclear. V dropped 3 bases and J dropped 0 bases, with 6 bases sitting between them. This CDR3 region has 15 residues. Germline loops: CDR1 MGHRA, CDR2 YSYEKL.

The chain employs TRBV5-6 and TRBJ2-1, with 10 positions matching TRBD2. After removal of 0 bases from V and 10 bases from J, the junction contained 13 bases not matched to a gene. This CDR3 is 17 amino acids long. The germline gives CDR1 SGHDT, CDR2 YYEEEE. The CDR3 sequence: CASSLDPSGSGSNEQFF. CDR3 nucleotide sequence: TGTGCCAGCAGCTTGGACCCTAGCGGGAGCGGCAGCAACGAGCAGTTCTTC.

The chain recombines TRBV7-9 with TRBJ2-5; 7 bases match TRBD1. The V segment lost 5 bases and the J segment 5 bases; nucleotides outside the gene matches: 11. The CDR3 spans 15 residues. CDR1 is SEHNR, CDR2 FQNEAQ, per germline (reference sequence). The CDR3 reads CASSPPGGSDETQYF. Written as DNA, the CDR3 is TGTGCCAGCAGCCCCCCAGGGGGTTCCGATGAGACCCAGTACTTC.

The chain combines TRBV11-1 with TRBJ2-1; 8 bases are a match to TRBD1. Germline assignment: CDR1 SGHAT and CDR2 FQDESV (reference sequence). V lost 4 bases to trimming and J lost 7 bases; unmatched junction nucleotides: 3. The CDR3 totals 13 residues. The CDR3 loop reads CASSSNRGNEQFF. In DNA form, the CDR3 reads TGTGCCAGCAGCTCAAACAGGGGGAATGAGCAGTTCTTC.